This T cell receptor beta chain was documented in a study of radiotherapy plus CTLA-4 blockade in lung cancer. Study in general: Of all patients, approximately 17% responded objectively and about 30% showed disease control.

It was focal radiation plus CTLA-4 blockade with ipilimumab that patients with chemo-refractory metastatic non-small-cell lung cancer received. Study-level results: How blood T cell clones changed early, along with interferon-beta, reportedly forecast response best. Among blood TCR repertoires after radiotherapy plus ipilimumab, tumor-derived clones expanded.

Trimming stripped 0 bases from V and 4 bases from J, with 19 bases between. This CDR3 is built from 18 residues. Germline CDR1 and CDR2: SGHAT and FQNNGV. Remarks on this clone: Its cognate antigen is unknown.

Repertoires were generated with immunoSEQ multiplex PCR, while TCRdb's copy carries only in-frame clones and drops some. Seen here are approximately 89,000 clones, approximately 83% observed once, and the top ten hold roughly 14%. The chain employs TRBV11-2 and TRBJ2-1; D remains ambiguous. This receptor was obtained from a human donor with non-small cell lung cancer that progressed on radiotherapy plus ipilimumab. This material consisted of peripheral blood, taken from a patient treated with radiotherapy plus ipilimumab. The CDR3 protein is CASSLDLPSSELYNEQFF. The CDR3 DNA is TGTGCCAGCAGCTTAGATCTGCCTAGTTCGGAATTATACAATGAGCAGTTCTTC.